One and the same sample provided the 27 T cell receptor beta chains below, sequenced in a study of T-cell reconstitution after alpha-beta-depleted transplantation in children. Construction of the TCRbeta library involved unique molecular identifiers. In TCRdb, the PCR reads were re-called with MiXCR into one record per CDR3 protein. The sample holds 500,000 to 750,000 distinct CDR3 sequences, roughly 27% seen once. Sequences were derived from PBMCs, sampled before TCRalphabeta/CD19-depleted stem cell transplant. The origin of the receptors is a boy in the first two years of life with Wiskott-Aldrich syndrome, due to receive a stem cell transplant.

This clonotype was counted only a few times. The chain recombines TRBV11-2 with TRBJ2-1, with D maybe TRBD2 (9 bases). V was trimmed by 3 bases and J by 4 bases, leaving 19 bases between them. The germline V gene encodes CDR1 SGHAT and CDR2 FQNNGV. This CDR3 has 17 amino acids. The CDR3 region has the DNA TGTGCCAGCAGCTTCTCAGGGGGCGGGAGGGGTTACAATGAGCAGTTCTTC. Translating gives CASSFSGGGRGYNEQFF.

Written as DNA, the CDR3 is TGTGCCAGCTCACCTCTGCAAGCGAACACCGGGGAGCTGTTTTTT. Residues: CASSPLQANTGELFF. The chain carries TRBV18 and TRBJ2-2, with D unresolved. Trimming cost V 3 bases and J 0 bases, with 8 bases left between them. The CDR3 is 15 residues long. The V gene's germline CDR1 is KGHSH and CDR2 LQKENI.

J is TRBJ2-1 and V is TRBV12-3 or TRBV12-4, with D maybe TRBD2 (6 bases). The V end lost 5 bases, the J end lost 1 base, and 15 bases lay between the germline ends. The CDR3 has 16 residues. CDR3 bases: TGTGCCAGCAGTCCGGGGGACGGACCATCCTACAATGAGCAGTTCTTC. Its protein product is CASSPGDGPSYNEQFF.

The chain carries TRBV5-1 and TRBJ2-7; 7 bases agree with TRBD2. Germline lookup yields CDR1 SGHRS and CDR2 YFSETQ. V gave up 0 bases and J gave up 3 bases; unmatched junction bases: 6. There are 15 residues in the CDR3. In DNA form, the CDR3 reads TGCGCCAGCAGCTTGGTCGCGGGAGTTCACTACGAGCAGTACTTC. This codes for CASSLVAGVHYEQYF. The full variable domain, rest sourced from reference TRBV5-1 and TRBJ2-7, is KAGVTQTPRYLIKTRGQQVTLSCSPISGHRSVSWYQQTPGQGLQFLFEYFSETQRNKGNFPGRFSGRQFSNSRSEMNVSTLELGDSALYLCASSLVAGVHYEQYFGPGTRLTVT.

There are a few counts of this clonotype. The chain couples TRBV5-1 to TRBJ2-1; either TRBD1 or TRBD2 may fit D (5 bases each). Deletions cut 4 bases from V and 6 bases from J, with 17 bases between. Germline lookup yields CDR1 SGHRS and CDR2 YFSETQ. The CDR3 contains 15 residues. As DNA, the CDR3 is TGCGCCAGCAGCCCGATGGTGCCAGGGAGCAATGAGCAGTTCTTC. Its protein is CASSPMVPGSNEQFF. Together with reference TRBV5-1 and TRBJ2-1, the CDR3 gives the full variable domain: KAGVTQTPRYLIKTRGQQVTLSCSPISGHRSVSWYQQTPGQGLQFLFEYFSETQRNKGNFPGRFSGRQFSNSRSEMNVSTLELGDSALYLCASSPMVPGSNEQFFGPGTRLTVL.

The CDR3 sequence: CASSLVPGPNSPLHF. The CDR3 nucleotides read TGTGCCAGCAGCTTAGTTCCAGGGCCTAATTCACCCCTCCACTTT. The genes are TRBV11-2 and TRBJ1-6; D may be TRBD1 (5 bases). The CDR3 extends over 15 amino acids. Per germline, CDR1 SGHAT and CDR2 FQNNGV. V was shortened by 1 base and J by 6 bases, with 10 bases between the two germline ends.

The V call is TRBV20-1, the J call TRBJ2-1, with TRBD1 matching over 7 bases. With V trimmed by 0 bases and J by 3 bases, 2 bases remained unmatched. The CDR3 loop spans 14 amino acids. The germline V gene encodes CDR1 DFQATT and CDR2 SNEGSKA (reference sequence). CDR3 nucleotide sequence: TGCAGTGCTAGAGACAGGACAGGCTACAATGAGCAGTTCTTC. It encodes CSARDRTGYNEQFF.

This clonotype turned up a few times. J is TRBJ1-5 and V is TRBV12-3 or TRBV12-4; weak D call: TRBD1 (5 bases). With 6 bases removed from V and 3 bases from J, the gap between germline ends came to 12 bases. This CDR3 is built from 14 residues. The CDR3 reads CASSSAGPNQPQHF. CDR3 nucleotides: TGTGCCAGCAGCTCCGCAGGGCCCAATCAGCCCCAGCATTTT.

The chain combines TRBV12-3 or TRBV12-4 with TRBJ2-2; 7 bases fit TRBD1. CDR3 length: 13 residues. V dropped 6 bases and J dropped 6; count of bases not matched to a gene: 4. The CDR3 protein is CASRQTGAGELFF. The CDR3 DNA sequence: TGTGCCAGCAGGCAAACAGGGGCCGGGGAGCTGTTTTTT.

The CDR3, as DNA: TGTGCCAGCACGTCTACAGGGCAAAACTATGGCTACACCTTC. It is translated as CASTSTGQNYGYTF. V gene TRBV12-3 or TRBV12-4 combines with J gene TRBJ1-2, with TRBD1 as a possible D gene (6 bases). V was pared by 7 bases and J by 2 bases, with 14 bases between. The CDR3 totals 14 residues.

The CDR3 reads CASSFGPVSYNEQFF. The CDR3 bases are TGTGCCAGCAGCTTTGGACCCGTTTCATACAATGAGCAGTTCTTC. This chain joins TRBV7-2 and TRBJ2-1, with D hard to call. Trimming removed 3 bases from V and 4 bases from J, with 13 bases in between. In germline, CDR1 is SGHTA, CDR2 FQGNSA. This CDR3 contains 15 residues.

This chain uses TRBV6-2 or TRBV6-3 with TRBJ1-1; the D is unclear. Germline V gene lookup returns CDR1 MNHEY and CDR2 SVGEGT. The germline V and J ends were trimmed by 2 bases and 5 bases, with 9 bases remaining between them. The CDR3 spans 13 residues. CDR3 loop: CASSYRWVTEAFF. In nucleotides, the CDR3 is TGTGCCAGCAGTTACCGCTGGGTGACTGAAGCTTTCTTT.

The V and J genes are TRBV6-5 and TRBJ1-5; D not resolved. This CDR3 contains 17 residues. V was cut by 4 bases and J by 0 bases, with 16 bases left in between. CDR1 and CDR2 from the germline V gene are MNHEY and SVGAGI. In DNA, the CDR3 is TGTGCCAGCAGTTCCTCGGAATCAAGGTATAGCAATCAGCCCCAGCATTTT. Amino acids: CASSSSESRYSNQPQHF.

J is TRBJ2-2 and V is TRBV10-2; 10 bases map to TRBD2. Unmatched junction bases numbered 7, after V lost 3 bases and J lost 6 bases. CDR1 WSHSY and CDR2 SAAADI come from the germline V gene. The CDR3 spans 16 residues. CDR3 sequence (DNA): TGCGCCAGCAGTGAAGAACTAGCGGGATATTCCGGGGAGCTGTTTTTT. It codes for CASSEELAGYSGELFF.

The chain recombines TRBV27 with TRBJ2-2; D might be TRBD1 (6 bases). Trimming took 4 bases from V and 7 from J, leaving 19 bases between them. This CDR3 has 16 amino acids. Germline V lookup: CDR1 MNHEY, CDR2 SMNVEV (reference sequence). CDR3 amino acids: CASSYGAGEFFGELFF. In nucleotides, the CDR3 is TGTGCCAGCAGTTATGGGGCAGGGGAATTTTTCGGGGAGCTGTTTTTT.

The chain uses TRBV10-3 and TRBJ2-7, with 14 bases lining up with TRBD2. Germline assignment: CDR1 ENHRY and CDR2 SYGVKD. V lost 0 bases and J lost 7; bases outside the gene matches: 2. The CDR3 is 15 amino acids. CDR3 nucleotides: TGTGCCATCAGTGAGTCTGGACTAGCGGGAGGTGAGCAGTACTTC. As protein: CAISESGLAGGEQYF.

This clonotype was seen only a few times. This chain joins TRBV5-1 and TRBJ2-1; TRBD2 might be the D (6 bases). The CDR3 extends over 13 amino acids. CDR1 and CDR2 from the germline V gene are SGHRS and YFSETQ. The V end was cut by 4 bases, the J end by 7 bases, with 12 bases between. CDR3 in DNA: TGCGCCAGCAGCCCCAGACTAGAGAATGAGCAGTTCTTC. It encodes CASSPRLENEQFF.

The chain joins TRBV5-6 to TRBJ2-4, with a weak D call TRBD1 (5 bases). Trimming cost V 0 bases and J 7 bases, with 14 bases left between them. Germline-derived CDR1 and CDR2 are SGHDT and YYEEEE. CDR3 length: 15 residues. The CDR3 sequence: CASSLGPGPSNIQYF. The CDR3 bases are TGTGCCAGCAGCTTGGGTCCAGGGCCATCGAACATTCAGTACTTC.

This clonotype was detected a few times. This rearrangement joins TRBV12-3 or TRBV12-4 to TRBJ1-5; D is uncertain. This CDR3 contains 16 residues. V lost 6 bases, J lost 3 bases, and 18 bases lay in between. CDR3 amino acids: CASSTEERGNNQPQHF. The CDR3 DNA is TGTGCCAGCAGCACTGAGGAACGGGGAAACAATCAGCCCCAGCATTTT.

The rearrangement links TRBV4-1 to TRBJ2-6, with TRBD2 as a possible D gene (6 bases). Germline V gene sequence: CDR1 MGHRA, CDR2 YSYEKL. Trimming pared 0 bases from V and 2 bases from J, leaving 8 bases between. CDR3 length equals 16 residues. CDR3 amino acids: CASSQDGGAGANVLTF. In DNA form, the CDR3 reads TGCGCCAGCAGCCAAGATGGAGGGGCTGGGGCCAACGTCCTGACTTTC.

This chain uses TRBV20-1 with TRBJ1-6; D is unclear. The germline V gene encodes CDR1 DFQATT and CDR2 SNEGSKA (reference sequence). The CDR3 has 13 residues. The CDR3 region is CSGGAGNNSPLHF. CDR3 sequence (DNA): TGCAGCGGAGGAGCAGGAAATAATTCACCCCTCCACTTT.

The sample holds a few counts of this clonotype. The V call is TRBV29-1, the J call TRBJ2-1, with 7 bases fitting TRBD2. The V and J ends lost 4 bases and 1 base, in that order; junction bases with no gene match: 7. CDR3 length: 15 amino acids. CDR1 is SQVTM, CDR2 ANQGSEA, per germline. CDR3 sequence (DNA): TGCAGCGTTGTAGGACTAGTAGGGTCCTACAATGAGCAGTTCTTC. Amino acid sequence: CSVVGLVGSYNEQFF.

V usage is TRBV5-1 and J usage is TRBJ2-1; no definite D call. CDR1 is SGHRS and CDR2 is YFSETQ in the germline V gene. Trimming stripped 5 bases from V and 9 bases from J, with 12 bases between. The CDR3 has 12 residues. The CDR3 protein is CASSGSFVEQFF. In DNA form, the CDR3 reads TGCGCCAGCAGTGGTAGCTTTGTTGAGCAGTTCTTC.

This clonotype was seen more than once but under ten times. The chain joins TRBV7-8 to TRBJ2-2; the match to TRBD2 covers 11 bases. The CDR3 is made up of 16 amino acids. Germline values: CDR1 SGHVS, CDR2 FQNEAQ. V trimming: 0 bases; J trimming: 5 bases; junction bases outside the gene matches: 2. The CDR3 sequence: CASSLATSGNTGELFF. The CDR3 region has the DNA TGTGCCAGCAGCTTAGCGACTAGCGGGAATACCGGGGAGCTGTTTTTT.

This clonotype came up a few times. The rearrangement joins TRBV24-1 to TRBJ2-2, with D perhaps matching TRBD2 (6 bases). The CDR3 has 17 amino acids. Trimming took off 2 bases at V and 3 bases at J, with 15 bases between the two ends. Germline CDR1 is KGHDR and CDR2 is SFDVKD. CDR3 sequence: CATSDYGGRGDTGELFF. The DNA for the CDR3 is TGTGCCACCAGTGATTATGGAGGGAGAGGGGACACCGGGGAGCTGTTTTTT.

The chain joins TRBV12-3 or TRBV12-4 to TRBJ2-5, with D possibly matching TRBD2 (6 bases). CDR3 length: 18 residues. V was cut by 4 bases and J by 1 base, with 22 bases left in between. The CDR3 DNA sequence: TGTGCCAGCAGTTGGGACTCCCGAGACTGGGACTTCCAAGAGACCCAGTACTTC. Protein: CASSWDSRDWDFQETQYF.

This clonotype was recorded a few times. The J gene is TRBJ2-1, the V gene TRBV4-2, with TRBD2 matching over 15 bases. V was clipped by 3 bases and J by 0 bases; unmatched bases: 3. The germline CDR1 and CDR2 sequences are LGHNA and YNFKEQ. The CDR3 runs 18 residues. CDR3 nucleotides: TGTGCCAGCAGCCAGGGGACTAGCGGGAGGAGCTCCTACAATGAGCAGTTCTTC. Its translation: CASSQGTSGRSSYNEQFF.